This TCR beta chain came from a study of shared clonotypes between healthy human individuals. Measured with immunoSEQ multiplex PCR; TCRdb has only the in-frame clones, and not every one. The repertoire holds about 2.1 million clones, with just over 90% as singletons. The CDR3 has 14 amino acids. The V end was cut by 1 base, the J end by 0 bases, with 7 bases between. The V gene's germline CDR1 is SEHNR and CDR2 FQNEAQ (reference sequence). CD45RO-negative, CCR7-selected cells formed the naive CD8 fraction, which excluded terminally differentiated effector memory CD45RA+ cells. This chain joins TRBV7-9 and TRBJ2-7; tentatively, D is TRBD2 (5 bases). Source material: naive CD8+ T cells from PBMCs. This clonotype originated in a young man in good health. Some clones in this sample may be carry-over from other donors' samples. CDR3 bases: TGTGCCAGCAGCTTAGGAGCGGTCTCCTACGAGCAGTACTTC. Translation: CASSLGAVSYEQYF. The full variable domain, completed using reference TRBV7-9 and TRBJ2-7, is DTGVSQNPRHKITKRGQNVTFRCDPISEHNRLYWYRQTLGQGPEFLTYFQNEAQLEKSRLLSDRFSAERPKGSFSTLEIQRTEQGDSAMYLCASSLGAVSYEQYFGPGTRLTVT.